These 32 T cell receptor beta chains originate from one sample sequenced in a study of CD8 T cells in ankylosing spondylitis. In TCRdb, the 5' RACE reads were re-called with MiXCR into one record per CDR3 protein. The profile shows about 100,000 distinct CDR3 sequences, about 9% of them singletons. The sequenced sample consisted of blood, either unsorted or a sorted T cell fraction (not recorded which). These receptors came from a male donor with ankylosing spondylitis or in good health (not recorded which).

This clonotype was seen a handful of times. This chain connects TRBV7-8 to TRBJ2-7; tentatively, D is TRBD1 (5 bases). This CDR3 region has 14 residues. Trimming removed 0 bases at V and 4 bases at J, with 10 bases between. CDR1 and CDR2 (germline): SGHVS, FQNEAQ. CDR3 sequence (DNA): TGTGCCAGCAGCTTAGCAGGGGATGGGTACGAGCAGTACTTC. This translates into CASSLAGDGYEQYF.

This clonotype was seen ten or more times. The V call is TRBV7-2, the J call TRBJ1-1, with D tentatively TRBD1 (6 bases). The CDR3 loop spans 14 amino acids. Germline lookup yields CDR1 SGHTA and CDR2 FQGNSA. V shed 3 bases and J shed 4 bases, with 12 bases lying between them. CDR3 sequence reads: CASSFGGGGTEAFF. The DNA of the CDR3 is TGTGCCAGCAGCTTTGGGGGGGGCGGCACTGAAGCTTTCTTT.

This clonotype has at least ten counts. The genes are TRBV3-1 and TRBJ2-7; D is possibly TRBD1 (5 bases). Germline lookup yields CDR1 LGHDT and CDR2 YNNKEL (reference sequence). V gave up 1 base and J gave up 2 bases, with 12 bases separating them. The CDR3 length is 15 residues. CDR3 sequence: CASSQVGAGTYEQYF. The CDR3 nucleotides are TGTGCCAGCAGCCAAGTTGGGGCAGGGACCTACGAGCAGTACTTC.

The chain recombines TRBV28 with TRBJ2-5; D ambiguous. This CDR3 spans 15 amino acids. V lost 11 bases and J lost 2, with 21 bases in between. Germline CDR1 reads MDHEN; CDR2 reads SYDVKM. For the CDR3, the DNA is TGTGCCTCCACCCCGCCTACGGAGACTCAAGAGACCCAGTACTTC. Protein sequence: CASTPPTETQETQYF. Full variable domain (missing parts from reference TRBV28 and TRBJ2-5): DVKVTQSSRYLVKRTGEKVFLECVQDMDHENMFWYRQDPGLGLRLIYFSYDVKMKEKGDIPEGYSVSREKKERFSLILESASTNQTSMYLCASTPPTETQETQYFGPGTRLLVL.

This clonotype appeared many times. The chain recombines TRBV29-1 with TRBJ2-6; TRBD1 might be the D (6 bases). This CDR3 comprises 13 residues. Germline V gene data show CDR1 as SQVTM and CDR2 as ANQGSEA. V dropped 5 bases and J dropped 2 bases, with 7 bases sitting between them. The DNA for the CDR3 is TGCAGCGTTACAGGGACTGGGGCCAACGTCCTGACTTTC. Translation: CSVTGTGANVLTF.

This clonotype has at least ten counts. The V call is TRBV5-5, the J call TRBJ1-2, with D unresolved. The V end was cut by 1 base, the J end by 6 bases, with 31 bases between. This CDR3 spans 20 amino acids. CDR1 is SGHKS, CDR2 YYEKEE, per germline (reference sequence). This CDR3 is CASSLRFQPRRRRGLDGYTF. The CDR3 DNA reads TGTGCCAGCAGCTTGAGGTTCCAACCCAGGAGGAGAAGAGGACTCGATGGCTACACCTTC.

This clonotype was seen many times. The chain joins TRBV9 to TRBJ2-7, with D perhaps TRBD1 (6 bases). CDR3 length equals 15 residues. Trimming removed 4 bases at V and 4 bases at J, with 18 bases between. Germline lookup yields CDR1 SGDLS and CDR2 YYNGEE. CDR3 sequence reads: CASSQTPGQKYEQYF. CDR3 coding DNA: TGTGCCAGCAGCCAGACCCCGGGACAAAAATACGAGCAGTACTTC.

This clonotype was found many times. The genes are TRBV6-5 and TRBJ1-5; no reliable D call. Germline values: CDR1 MNHEY, CDR2 SVGAGI. The V and J ends lost 4 bases and 4 bases respectively, with 11 bases between them. The CDR3 spans 14 residues. CDR3 DNA sequence: TGTGCCAGCAGTTCTAGACTGGGGAATCAGCCCCAGCATTTT. Residues: CASSSRLGNQPQHF.

This clonotype was found many times. This sequence joins TRBV20-1 and TRBJ2-3; TRBD2 matches at 11 bases. CDR1 is DFQATT and CDR2 is SNEGSKA in the germline V gene (reference sequence). The CDR3 is 14 amino acids. J lost 4 bases, V lost 8 bases, and 8 bases had no gene match. DNA of the CDR3: TGCAGTTCAGCTAGCGGGGGGCGGGCAGATACGCAGTATTTT. Protein sequence: CSSASGGRADTQYF.

The rearrangement joins TRBV7-3 to TRBJ2-1; 9 bases are shared with TRBD2. The trim removed 6 bases at V and 8 bases at J, leaving 17 bases unmatched. CDR1 is SGHTA, CDR2 FQGTGA, per germline. CDR3 length: 17 residues. The CDR3 protein is CASSHSPGLAGFDEQFF. CDR3 nucleotides: TGTGCCAGCAGTCACTCCCCGGGTCTAGCGGGGTTTGATGAGCAGTTCTTC.

This clonotype was seen at least ten times. The chain employs TRBV7-3 and TRBJ2-5; D perhaps matches TRBD1 (5 bases). The CDR3 is made up of 13 amino acids. V lost 5 bases, J lost 2 bases, and 9 bases lay in between. Germline loops: CDR1 SGHTA, CDR2 FQGTGA. The DNA of the CDR3 is TGTGCCAGCAGCAAAAGACAGCAAGAGACCCAGTACTTC. Translating it yields CASSKRQQETQYF.

The table lists this clonotype with many counts. The CDR3 loop is CASSYGGLDRKTETQYF. The CDR3, as DNA: TGTGCCAGCAGTTATGGGGGGCTTGACAGGAAGACCGAGACCCAGTACTTC. The J gene is TRBJ2-5, the V gene TRBV6-5, with D perhaps matching TRBD1 or TRBD2 (6 bases each). The V end was cut by 3 bases, the J end by 5 bases, with 22 bases between. CDR1 is MNHEY and CDR2 is SVGAGI in the germline V gene. The CDR3 has 17 residues.

The table lists this clonotype with many counts. The CDR3 coding sequence is TGTGCCAGCAGTCTTATAGCGGGGGGGCTGGGAGATACGCAGTATTTT. Translated: CASSLIAGGLGDTQYF. The V call is TRBV27, the J call TRBJ2-3; TRBD2 agrees at 11 bases. There are 16 residues in the CDR3. Germline V lookup: CDR1 MNHEY, CDR2 SMNVEV (reference sequence). Trimming took 5 bases from V and 5 from J; bases not matched to a gene: 9.

This clonotype was seen many times. This rearrangement joins TRBV20-1 to TRBJ1-1, with D unclear. The V and J ends lost 2 bases and 0 bases respectively, with 7 bases between them. CDR3 size: 13 residues. Germline-derived CDR1 and CDR2 are DFQATT and SNEGSKA (reference sequence). DNA of the CDR3: TGCAGTGCTAGACCGTCTTTGAACACTGAAGCTTTCTTT. It yields the protein CSARPSLNTEAFF.

This clonotype was counted many times. The J gene is TRBJ2-1, the V gene TRBV20-1, with 8 bases lining up with TRBD2. The CDR3 has 14 residues. The germline V gene has CDR1 DFQATT and CDR2 SNEGSKA (reference sequence). V lost 2 bases to trimming and J lost 1 base; unmatched junction nucleotides: 1. The CDR3 here is CSARRGGSYNEQFF. CDR3 nucleotides: TGCAGTGCTAGACGGGGGGGTTCCTACAATGAGCAGTTCTTC.

This chain links TRBV30 with TRBJ2-7; 7 bases agree with TRBD1. CDR1 GTSNPN and CDR2 SVGIG come from the germline V gene (reference sequence). This CDR3 is 15 amino acids long. V shed 1 base and J 2 bases; nucleotides not matched to a gene: 8. The CDR3 DNA follows: TGTGCCTGGAGTGACCCCCGCAGGGGGACCTACGAGCAGTACTTC. This encodes CAWSDPRRGTYEQYF.

This clonotype was seen ten or more times. The chain employs TRBV7-8 and TRBJ1-5; possibly TRBD1 for D (6 bases). The V end lost 5 bases, the J end lost 0 bases, and 11 bases lay between the germline ends. There are 15 residues in the CDR3. Germline V gene data show CDR1 as SGHVS and CDR2 as FQNEAQ. CDR3 nucleotide sequence: TGTGCCAGCAGCCACCGGGACACTAGCAATCAGCCCCAGCATTTT. Translation: CASSHRDTSNQPQHF.

This clonotype was recorded at least ten times. The chain links TRBV15 to TRBJ2-1, with a weak D call TRBD2 (5 bases). From germline, CDR1 is LNHNV and CDR2 YYDKDF (reference sequence). This CDR3 spans 16 amino acids. Trimming left V 4 bases short and J 3 bases short, with 16 bases between. The CDR3 region is CATSTDLRGFYNEQFF. The CDR3 DNA is TGTGCCACCAGCACCGACCTCCGGGGATTCTACAATGAGCAGTTCTTC.

This clonotype was observed at least ten times. The chain is built from TRBV6-5 and TRBJ1-4, with 7 bases lining up with TRBD1. This CDR3 has 15 amino acids. The germline V gene has CDR1 MNHEY and CDR2 SVGAGI. With 7 bases clipped from V and 7 bases from J, the junction kept 12 bases outside the gene matches. The CDR3 DNA reads as TGTGCCAGCATTGACTCAGGGACAGCCCCTGAAAAACTGTTTTTT. Encoded protein: CASIDSGTAPEKLFF.

At least ten counts were recorded for this clonotype. The chain combines TRBV6-5 with TRBJ2-1; 8 positions agree with TRBD1. CDR1 is MNHEY and CDR2 is SVGAGI in the germline V gene. The trim removed 3 bases at V and 5 bases at J, leaving 6 bases unmatched. This CDR3 region has 15 residues. CDR3: CASSYSQGAHNEQFF. The CDR3 DNA reads as TGTGCCAGCAGTTATAGTCAGGGGGCCCACAATGAGCAGTTCTTC.

The CDR3 sequence is CASSLRSGPHEQYF. CDR3 bases: TGTGCCAGCAGCCTCCGCTCTGGTCCCCACGAGCAGTACTTC. V and J are TRBV7-2 and TRBJ2-7; no clear D. The germline V and J ends were trimmed by 5 bases and 5 bases, with 16 bases remaining between them. CDR3 size: 14 residues. Looked up from germline, CDR1 is SGHTA and CDR2 is FQGNSA.

This clonotype was seen repeatedly, ten times or more. The chain is built from TRBV4-2 and TRBJ2-3; 7 bases line up with TRBD1. This CDR3 is 17 amino acids long. CDR1 and CDR2 (germline): LGHNA, YNFKEQ. Losses at the gene ends were 4 bases for V and 0 bases for J; bases not matched to a gene: 10. The CDR3 DNA reads as TGTGCCAGCAGCCTATACACCGGGACAGAAAGCACAGATACGCAGTATTTT. This gives the protein CASSLYTGTESTDTQYF.

This clonotype was seen many times. V usage is TRBV12-3 or TRBV12-4 and J usage is TRBJ2-5; 12 bases map to TRBD2. J was trimmed by 5 bases and V by 6 bases; bases with no gene match: 7. The CDR3 is made up of 15 amino acids. CDR3 bases: TGTGCCAGCAGATCTAGCGGGGGGGCTGGGGAGACCCAGTACTTC. The encoded protein is CASRSSGGAGETQYF.

The chain uses TRBV20-1 and TRBJ2-1; 10 bases match TRBD2. The CDR3 runs to 16 residues. V lost 1 base to trimming and J lost 5 bases; unmatched junction nucleotides: 8. CDR1 is DFQATT and CDR2 is SNEGSKA in the germline V gene (reference sequence). The DNA for the CDR3 is TGCAGTGCTAGAGGCAGACTAGCGGGTTTCCACAATGAGCAGTTCTTC. Its translation: CSARGRLAGFHNEQFF.

The chain links TRBV7-9 to TRBJ2-7, with unresolved D. The CDR3 runs 13 residues. Trimming took off 3 bases at V and 2 bases at J, with 8 bases between the two ends. The germline CDR1 and CDR2 sequences are SEHNR and FQNEAQ (reference sequence). This CDR3 reads CASSFGLTYEQYF. CDR3 coding DNA: TGTGCCAGCAGCTTCGGCCTGACCTACGAGCAGTACTTC. The full variable domain, with the rest looked up from reference TRBV7-9 and TRBJ2-7, is DTGVSQNPRHKITKRGQNVTFRCDPISEHNRLYWYRQTLGQGPEFLTYFQNEAQLEKSRLLSDRFSAERPKGSFSTLEIQRTEQGDSAMYLCASSFGLTYEQYFGPGTRLTVT.

This clonotype has a count of ten or more. The rearrangement joins TRBV29-1 to TRBJ2-5; D may correspond to TRBD1 or TRBD2 (6 bases each). Trimming left V 1 base short and J 4 bases short, with 13 bases between. The germline V gene encodes CDR1 SQVTM and CDR2 ANQGSEA. The length of the CDR3 is 14 residues. CDR3 loop: CSVEGAGGGETQYF. The CDR3 DNA reads TGCAGCGTTGAAGGGGCCGGGGGCGGAGAGACCCAGTACTTC.

This clonotype was observed many times. This chain links TRBV28 with TRBJ1-5; TRBD1 agrees at 9 bases. Germline lookup yields CDR1 MDHEN and CDR2 SYDVKM. V gave up 5 bases and J gave up 3 bases; unmatched junction bases: 5. The CDR3 totals 15 residues. In nucleotides, the CDR3 is TGTGCCAGCAGTCGGGACAGGGCGGTCAATCAGCCCCAGCATTTT. Protein product: CASSRDRAVNQPQHF.

The table lists this clonotype with many counts. In DNA form, the CDR3 reads TGTGCCAGCAGTACCTTCCCGACAGGGACCGAAGAGACCCAGTACTTC. Amino acid sequence: CASSTFPTGTEETQYF. The rearrangement joins TRBV28 to TRBJ2-5, with 7 bases that match TRBD1. CDR1 is MDHEN and CDR2 is SYDVKM in the germline V gene. V dropped 5 bases and J dropped 3; count of bases not matched to a gene: 12. The CDR3 is 16 residues long.

In this sample, this clonotype turned up many times. The rearrangement links TRBV12-3 or TRBV12-4 to TRBJ2-2, with unresolved D. This CDR3 comprises 12 residues. With 6 bases removed from V and 4 bases from J, the gap between germline ends came to 6 bases. CDR3 in DNA: TGTGCCAGCAGCCAAATCACCGGGGAGCTGTTTTTT. Its translation: CASSQITGELFF.

This clonotype was seen ten or more times. The V call is TRBV6-5, the J call TRBJ2-7; possibly TRBD2 for D (5 bases). V lost 0 bases to trimming and J lost 4 bases, with 10 bases between them. There are 14 residues in the CDR3. Germline assignment: CDR1 MNHEY and CDR2 SVGAGI. For the CDR3, the DNA is TGTGCCAGCAGTTACTCGACACGGGGTTACGAGCAGTACTTC. Protein sequence: CASSYSTRGYEQYF.

There are many counts of this clonotype. The chain uses TRBV5-4 and TRBJ1-1, with D uncertain. Germline CDR1 SGHNT, CDR2 YYREEE (reference sequence). V gave up 2 bases and J gave up 4 bases, with 12 bases separating them. The CDR3 sequence is 14 residues long. Here the CDR3 reads CASSLGKGGTEAFF. The CDR3 DNA reads as TGTGCCAGCAGCTTAGGGAAAGGTGGCACTGAAGCTTTCTTT.

In its sample, this clonotype was seen many times. This chain links TRBV20-1 with TRBJ1-1; possibly TRBD1 for D (5 bases). This CDR3 comprises 16 residues. Germline loops: CDR1 DFQATT, CDR2 SNEGSKA (reference sequence). V lost 3 bases and J 7 bases, leaving 24 bases between the germline ends. The CDR3 DNA reads as TGCAGTGCTAGGGTCCTGTTGGGGGGAGCGGTGAATGAAGCTTTCTTT. It encodes CSARVLLGGAVNEAFF.